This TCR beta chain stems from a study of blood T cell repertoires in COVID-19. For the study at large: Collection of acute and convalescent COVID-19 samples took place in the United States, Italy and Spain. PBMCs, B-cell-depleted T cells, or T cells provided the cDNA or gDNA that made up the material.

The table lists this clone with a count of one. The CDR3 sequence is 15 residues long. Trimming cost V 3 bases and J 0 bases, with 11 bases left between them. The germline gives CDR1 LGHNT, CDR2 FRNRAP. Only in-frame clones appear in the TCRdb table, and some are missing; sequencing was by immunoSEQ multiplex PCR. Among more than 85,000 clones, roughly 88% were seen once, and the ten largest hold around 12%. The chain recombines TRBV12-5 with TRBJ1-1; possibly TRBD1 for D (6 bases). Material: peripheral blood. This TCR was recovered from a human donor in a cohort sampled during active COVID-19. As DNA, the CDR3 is TGTGCTAGTGGTTTTGGACAGCCAATGAACACTGAAGCTTTCTTT. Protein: CASGFGQPMNTEAFF.